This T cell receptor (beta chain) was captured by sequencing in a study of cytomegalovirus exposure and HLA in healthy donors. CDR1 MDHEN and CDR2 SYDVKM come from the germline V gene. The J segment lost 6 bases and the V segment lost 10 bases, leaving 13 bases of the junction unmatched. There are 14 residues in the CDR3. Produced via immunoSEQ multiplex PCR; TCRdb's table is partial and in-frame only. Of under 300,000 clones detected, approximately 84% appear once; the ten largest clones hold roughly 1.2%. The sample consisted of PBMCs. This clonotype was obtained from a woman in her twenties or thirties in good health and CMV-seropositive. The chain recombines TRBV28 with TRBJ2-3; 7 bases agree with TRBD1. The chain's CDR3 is CAITRDSGADTQYF. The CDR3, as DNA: TGTGCCATCACCCGGGACAGTGGAGCGGATACGCAGTATTTT.